Included here is one T cell receptor (beta chain) sequence, with context. The isolated RNA, all of it, was reverse transcribed, so expressed TCRB transcripts were what got sequenced. Sequencing was performed with immunoSEQ multiplex PCR; in TCRdb, only in-frame clones are kept and a portion is missing. The sample consists of almost 350,000 clones, roughly 8% of them appearing once. Trimming removed 1 base at V and 5 bases at J, with 14 bases between. The germline V gene has CDR1 SQVTM and CDR2 ANQGSEA. This CDR3 region has 14 residues. The entry originates in a study of beta chain features in type 1 diabetes.

The receptor was derived from a woman aged 18-29 years in good health. The chain has TRBV29-1 and TRBJ2-5; perhaps TRBD2 as D (6 bases). The sample was central memory CD4+ T cells from blood. DNA for the CDR3: TGCAGCGTTGAAGGGACTACTGGTCGGGAGACCCAGTACTTC. Its translation: CSVEGTTGRETQYF. Complete variable domain (other parts from reference TRBV29-1 and TRBJ2-5): SAVISQKPSRDICQRGTSLTIQCQVDSQVTMMFWYRQQPGQSLTLIATANQGSEATYESGFVIDKFPISRPNLTFSTLTVSNMSPEDSSIYLCSVEGTTGRETQYFGPGTRLLVL.